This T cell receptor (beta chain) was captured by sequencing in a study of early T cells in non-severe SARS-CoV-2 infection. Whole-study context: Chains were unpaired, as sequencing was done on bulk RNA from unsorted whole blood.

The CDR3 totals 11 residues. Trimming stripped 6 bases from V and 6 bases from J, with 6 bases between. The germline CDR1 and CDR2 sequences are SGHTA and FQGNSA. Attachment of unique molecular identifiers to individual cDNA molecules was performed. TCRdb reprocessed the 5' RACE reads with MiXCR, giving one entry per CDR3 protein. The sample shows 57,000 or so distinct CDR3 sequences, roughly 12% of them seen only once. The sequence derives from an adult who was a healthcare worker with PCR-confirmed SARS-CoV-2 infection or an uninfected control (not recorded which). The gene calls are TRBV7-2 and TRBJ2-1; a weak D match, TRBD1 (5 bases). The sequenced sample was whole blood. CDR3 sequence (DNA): TGTGCCAGCAGGGGGCTCAATGAGCAGTTCTTC. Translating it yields CASRGLNEQFF.